One and the same sample provided the 28 T cell receptor beta chains below, sequenced in a study of identifying expanded T cells in peripheral blood. Profiled with immunoSEQ multiplex PCR; TCRdb holds only in-frame clones, not every one. The sample holds more than 70,000 clones; 70% to 90% are singletons and the top ten take 5.6%. Material: blood. Receptors originate from a person aged 18-70 years in good health.

This chain uses TRBV5-6 with TRBJ1-1; possibly TRBD1 for D (5 bases). Trimming stripped 4 bases from V and 6 bases from J, with 16 bases between. Germline-derived CDR1 and CDR2 are SGHDT and YYEEEE. This CDR3 is built from 14 residues. CDR3 sequence (DNA): TGTGCCAGCAGCCCCCTGCGCGGGGGGGCTGAAGCTTTCTTT. This gives the protein CASSPLRGGAEAFF.

The chain employs TRBV9 and TRBJ1-3; D is undetermined. The CDR3 length is 15 residues. Trimming took off 0 bases at V and 3 bases at J, with 10 bases between the two ends. Germline CDR1 SGDLS, CDR2 YYNGEE. The chain's CDR3 is CASSVGLSLGNTIYF. The CDR3 DNA is TGTGCCAGCAGCGTAGGGCTGTCCCTTGGAAACACCATATATTTT.

The chain carries TRBV6-1 and TRBJ1-5; D perhaps matches TRBD1 (6 bases). V was pared by 7 bases and J by 5 bases, with 12 bases between. Germline V CDR1 and CDR2: MNHNS, SASEGT. This CDR3 comprises 13 residues. The CDR3 here is CASIGQIYQPQHF. The CDR3 bases are TGTGCCAGCATTGGACAGATATATCAGCCCCAGCATTTT.

A remark on this clone: At one of its ends the junction is not consistent with the germline gene, which may arise from a read error. This rearrangement joins TRBV7-2 to TRBJ1-1; D perhaps matches TRBD1 (5 bases). CDR1 is SGHTA, CDR2 FQGNSA, per germline. The CDR3 extends over 15 amino acids. CDR3 sequence (DNA): TGTGCCAGCAGTTTAGCAGGGTACCCGAACACTGAAGCTTTCTTT. Translation: CASSLAGYPNTEAFF.

The chain is built from TRBV19 and TRBJ1-1, with 7 bases aligning to TRBD1. CDR3 length equals 18 residues. V dropped 7 bases and J dropped 1; count of bases not matched to a gene: 18. The V gene's germline CDR1 is LNHDA and CDR2 SQIVND (reference sequence). The CDR3 region is CASNNRLLGTEGNTEAFF. The CDR3 region has the DNA TGTGCCAGTAACAACCGTCTGCTTGGGACAGAAGGGAACACTGAAGCTTTCTTT.

This sequence joins TRBV6-5 and TRBJ1-1, with a weak D call TRBD1 (6 bases). This CDR3 region has 13 residues. The V gene's germline CDR1 is MNHEY and CDR2 SVGAGI. The V end lost 6 bases, the J end lost 1 base, and 9 bases lay between the germline ends. The CDR3 DNA reads TGTGCCAGCAGAGGGACACCGAACACTGAAGCTTTCTTT. It encodes CASRGTPNTEAFF.

The V call is TRBV19, the J call TRBJ2-3; a weak D match, TRBD1 (5 bases). This CDR3 is 16 amino acids long. V shed 5 bases and J shed 3 bases, with 18 bases lying between them. Germline assignment: CDR1 LNHDA and CDR2 SQIVND (reference sequence). This CDR3 reads CASSSKGLRGTDTQYF. DNA for the CDR3: TGTGCCAGTAGTTCCAAGGGGCTTAGAGGAACAGATACGCAGTATTTT.

V gene TRBV18 combines with J gene TRBJ1-2; D is ambiguous. There are 16 residues in the CDR3. Trimming removed 3 bases from V and 2 bases from J, with 16 bases in between. Germline-derived CDR1 and CDR2 are KGHSH and LQKENI. CDR3 loop: CASSPPSEGRNYGYTF. CDR3 nucleotide sequence: TGTGCCAGCTCACCCCCGTCCGAGGGCAGAAACTATGGCTACACCTTC.

The V and J genes are TRBV9 and TRBJ1-1, with unresolved D. The V gene lost 0 bases and the J gene lost 8 bases, with 11 bases spanning the gap. CDR1 is SGDLS and CDR2 is YYNGEE in the germline V gene. This CDR3 is 13 amino acids long. The CDR3 region has the DNA TGTGCCAGCAGCGTAGACGGGGAAGGGGAAGCTTTCTTT. Its protein product is CASSVDGEGEAFF.

V is TRBV27 and J is TRBJ1-5, with D perhaps matching TRBD1 (6 bases). V was clipped by 6 bases and J by 1 base, with 13 bases between them. This CDR3 is built from 15 residues. Germline-derived CDR1 and CDR2 are MNHEY and SMNVEV (reference sequence). The CDR3 DNA is TGTGCCAGCAGGACTAACAGGGTCAGCAATCAGCCCCAGCATTTT. Its translation is CASRTNRVSNQPQHF.

The V gene is TRBV5-1, the J gene TRBJ2-5; 9 bases map to TRBD2. The CDR3 length is 14 residues. Germline lookup yields CDR1 SGHRS and CDR2 YFSETQ. Germline trimming cut 5 bases from V and 3 bases from J; bases unmatched to any gene: 5. The CDR3, as DNA: TGCGCCAGCAGGGTTAGCGGGGGAGAAGAGACCCAGTACTTC. Translating it yields CASRVSGGEETQYF.

The rearrangement links TRBV11-2 to TRBJ2-5; 11 nucleotides line up with TRBD1. CDR3 length: 18 amino acids. The J segment lost 1 base and the V segment lost 0 bases, leaving 7 bases of the junction unmatched. Germline values: CDR1 SGHAT, CDR2 FQNNGV. The CDR3 nucleotides are TGTGCCAGCAGCTTAGATTGGGGACAGGGGGTTGCCCAAGAGACCCAGTACTTC. The encoded protein is CASSLDWGQGVAQETQYF.

The chain combines TRBV30 with TRBJ1-5; D ambiguous. Germline V lookup: CDR1 GTSNPN, CDR2 SVGIG (reference sequence). The length of the CDR3 is 13 residues. Trimming cost V 2 bases and J 5 bases, with 10 bases left between them. CDR3 residues: CAWSIGEDQPQHF. CDR3 nucleotide sequence: TGTGCCTGGAGTATCGGGGAGGATCAGCCCCAGCATTTT.

This chain uses TRBV5-1 with TRBJ2-7; D possibly uses TRBD1 or TRBD2 (6 bases each). The CDR3 is 15 amino acids. The ends were cut back, 3 bases at V and 1 base at J, with 14 bases in the middle. Germline V gene lookup returns CDR1 SGHRS and CDR2 YFSETQ. The CDR3 DNA reads TGCGCCAGCAGCTCGAGGGGGGTTGGATCCTACGAGCAGTACTTC. This encodes CASSSRGVGSYEQYF.

The V call is TRBV5-1, the J call TRBJ1-6; D is undetermined. The CDR3 is 15 residues long. Germline V gives CDR1 SGHRS, CDR2 YFSETQ. With 0 bases removed from V and 8 bases from J, the gap between germline ends came to 12 bases. CDR3 coding DNA: TGCGCCAGCAGCTTGGCCCCCGGAAGAGATTCACCCCTCCACTTT. Encoded protein: CASSLAPGRDSPLHF.

The chain joins TRBV5-4 to TRBJ1-2; D unclear. The ends were cut back, 3 bases at V and 4 bases at J, with 10 bases in the middle. This CDR3 is built from 13 residues. The germline gives CDR1 SGHNT, CDR2 YYREEE (reference sequence). Written as DNA, the CDR3 is TGTGCCAGCAGCTGGACGGCCGGCTATGGCTACACCTTC. Translating it yields CASSWTAGYGYTF.

The chain is built from TRBV30 and TRBJ1-1, with 8 bases matching TRBD1. The V and J ends lost 2 bases and 5 bases, in that order; junction bases with no gene match: 1. This CDR3 has 12 residues. Germline CDR1 is GTSNPN and CDR2 is SVGIG (reference sequence). The CDR3 DNA is TGTGCCTGGAGTACAGGGGGGACTGAAGCTTTCTTT. Translating it yields CAWSTGGTEAFF. Combining the CDR3 with reference TRBV30 and TRBJ1-1 gives the whole variable domain SQTIHQWPATLVQPVGSPLSLECTVEGTSNPNLYWYRQAAGRGLQLLFYSVGIGQISSEVPQNLSASRPQDRQFILSSKKLLLSDSGFYLCAWSTGGTEAFFGQGTRLTVV.

The genes are TRBV6-1 and TRBJ1-1; weak D call: TRBD1 (5 bases). Germline CDR1 reads MNHNS; CDR2 reads SASEGT. This CDR3 contains 12 residues. V was cut by 8 bases and J by 10 bases, with 17 bases left in between. The CDR3 region has the DNA TGTGCCAGCGGGGTTCCCGGGGCGCCAGCTTTCTTT. Translating it yields CASGVPGAPAFF.

The genes are TRBV30 and TRBJ2-7; 7 positions match TRBD1. V lost 3 bases, J lost 2 bases, and 4 bases stayed unmatched. This CDR3 comprises 13 residues. Germline V gene data show CDR1 as GTSNPN and CDR2 as SVGIG (reference sequence). CDR3 DNA sequence: TGTGCCTGGAGGGGGACAGCAGCCTACGAGCAGTACTTC. Its protein product is CAWRGTAAYEQYF.

This chain joins TRBV5-1 and TRBJ1-3; D unresolved. V was pared by 0 bases and J by 0 bases, with 13 bases between. Germline loops: CDR1 SGHRS, CDR2 YFSETQ. This CDR3 has 17 residues. The CDR3 here is CASSLEFLGSSGNTIYF. For the CDR3, the DNA is TGCGCCAGCAGCTTGGAATTTCTGGGGAGCTCTGGAAACACCATATATTTT.

V gene TRBV7-9 combines with J gene TRBJ1-1; D is unclear. The V end was cut by 5 bases, the J end by 3 bases, with 7 bases between. The germline CDR1 and CDR2 sequences are SEHNR and FQNEAQ (reference sequence). The CDR3 is 12 residues long. The CDR3 here is CASSPGDTEAFF. The CDR3 DNA reads TGTGCCAGCAGCCCCGGTGACACTGAAGCTTTCTTT. Full variable domain (outside the CDR3, taken from reference TRBV7-9 and TRBJ1-1): DTGVSQNPRHKITKRGQNVTFRCDPISEHNRLYWYRQTLGQGPEFLTYFQNEAQLEKSRLLSDRFSAERPKGSFSTLEIQRTEQGDSAMYLCASSPGDTEAFFGQGTRLTVV.

The genes are TRBV4-1 and TRBJ1-6; D is unclear. V was trimmed by 4 bases and J by 13 bases, leaving 14 bases between them. CDR3 length: 13 residues. Germline CDR1 and CDR2: MGHRA and YSYEKL. The DNA for the CDR3 is TGCGCCAGCAGCCTATCCCTCCCCGATCCCCTCCACTTT. Translated, it gives CASSLSLPDPLHF.

V usage is TRBV18 and J usage is TRBJ2-7; TRBD1 matches 8 bases. From germline, CDR1 is KGHSH and CDR2 LQKENI. V shed 5 bases and J 3 bases; nucleotides not matched to a gene: 3. This CDR3 contains 13 residues. CDR3 nucleotides: TGTGCCAGCTCATCAGGGGGCGGCTACGAGCAGTACTTC. Its protein product is CASSSGGGYEQYF. The variable domain in full, completed from reference TRBV18 and TRBJ2-7, reads NAGVMQNPRHLVRRRGQEARLRCSPMKGHSHVYWYRQLPEEGLKFMVYLQKENIIDESGMPKERFSAEFPKEGPSILRIQQVVRGDSAAYFCASSSGGGYEQYFGPGTRLTVT.

The rearrangement uses TRBV6-6 and TRBJ1-2; D remains unclear. The V and J ends lost 2 bases and 2 bases respectively, with 12 bases between them. The CDR3 covers 15 residues. Looked up from germline, CDR1 is MNHNY and CDR2 is SVGAGI (reference sequence). The DNA for the CDR3 is TGTGCCAGCAGTTACCCGACGGCAGCAAACTATGGCTACACCTTC. Its translation is CASSYPTAANYGYTF.

The J gene is TRBJ2-1, the V gene TRBV15; D possibly corresponds to TRBD1 (6 bases). Trimming stripped 1 base from V and 9 bases from J, with 16 bases between. Germline V gives CDR1 LNHNV, CDR2 YYDKDF (reference sequence). The CDR3 loop spans 15 amino acids. CDR3 sequence: CATSRAVTTGTEQFF. CDR3 nucleotide sequence: TGTGCCACCAGCAGAGCAGTTACTACAGGGACTGAGCAGTTCTTC.

The chain carries TRBV7-2 and TRBJ1-5; 7 bases match TRBD1. Germline CDR1 reads SGHTA; CDR2 reads FQGNSA. The CDR3 runs 15 residues. V lost 1 base and J lost 5; bases outside the gene matches: 5. CDR3 sequence (DNA): TGTGCCAGCAGCTTAGGGCCAGGGGGAGATCAGCCCCAGCATTTT. Its translation is CASSLGPGGDQPQHF.

This clone was counted between two and nine times. V is TRBV7-6 and J is TRBJ1-1, with D maybe TRBD1 (5 bases). Germline V lookup: CDR1 SGHVS, CDR2 FNYEAQ. The CDR3 length is 15 residues. V was clipped by 4 bases and J by 1 base, with 13 bases between them. The CDR3 sequence is CASSSQATANTEAFF. CDR3 nucleotide sequence: TGTGCCAGCAGCTCACAGGCGACAGCGAACACTGAAGCTTTCTTT.

The gene calls are TRBV4-2 and TRBJ2-1, with no clear D. V was shortened by 0 bases and J by 0 bases, with 12 bases between the two germline ends. CDR1 and CDR2 (germline): LGHNA, YNFKEQ. This CDR3 spans 17 amino acids. The CDR3 sequence is CASSQDSATSSYNEQFF. The CDR3 nucleotides are TGTGCCAGCAGCCAAGACTCAGCGACCAGCTCCTACAATGAGCAGTTCTTC.